The clone carrying this T cell receptor beta chain was detected only a few times. This entry comes from a study of blood T cell repertoires in COVID-19. Whole-study context: PBMCs, B-cell-depleted T cells, or T cells provided the cDNA or gDNA that made up the material.

CDR3 length: 15 amino acids. V lost 2 bases and J 0 bases, leaving 10 bases between the germline ends. Germline CDR1 is SGHTA and CDR2 is FQGNSA. Measured with immunoSEQ multiplex PCR; TCRdb has only the in-frame clones, and not every one. The sample lists 430,000 or so clones, about 88% occurring once. Grouping used clinical history reported by participants in a survey and questionnaire. The clonotype comes from a woman aged 18-29 years who had been exposed to COVID-19. The specimen sequenced was PBMCs or T cells enriched from blood (not recorded which). The chain couples TRBV7-2 to TRBJ1-1; the D is unclear. In nucleotides, the CDR3 is TGTGCCAGCAGCTTAAACAGAAACATGAACACTGAAGCTTTCTTT. Translating gives CASSLNRNMNTEAFF.